Listed below are T cell receptor beta chains from one sample, sequenced in a study of CD4 T cells in relation to SARS-CoV-2 and coronaviruses. The method was immunoSEQ multiplex PCR; TCRdb's version includes in-frame clones alone and lacks a portion of them. The sample holds approximately 43,000 clones, 84% seen once. No antigen has been identified for these receptors. What was sequenced was naive CD4+ T cells from PBMCs, cultured in vitro. Source of these receptors: an adult with COVID-19. CDR3s include the opening cysteine and the closing phenylalanine or tryptophan. The D gene is left open where the match is weak. A clone size is listed for some rows: how often the clone was seen (once, few, many), or a class if it is expanded.

TRBD2,NA,TRBJ2-7,TRBV9,CASSPGTSGTYEQYF,TGTGCCAGCAGCCCCGGGACTAGCGGCACCTACGAGCAGTACTTC
NA,NA,TRBJ1-4,TRBV5-1,CASRDRSGGTNEKLFF,TGCGCCAGCAGGGATCGTTCCGGAGGAACTAATGAAAAACTGTTTTTT
NA,NA,TRBJ2-1,TRBV7-9,CASSLAHGPEQFF,TGTGCCAGCAGCTTAGCACATGGCCCTGAGCAGTTCTTC
NA,NA,TRBJ1-2,TRBV4-1,CASSQVVGQNYGYTF,TGCGCCAGCAGCCAAGTGGTGGGACAAAACTATGGCTACACCTTC
NA,once,TRBJ2-7,TRBV7-2,CASSLVNLEQYF,TGTGCCAGCAGCTTAGTAAACCTCGAGCAGTACTTC
TRBD1,few,TRBJ1-5,TRBV28,CASSLQGTGNQPQHF,TGTGCCAGCAGCCTACAGGGGACGGGCAATCAGCCCCAGCATTTT
NA,NA,TRBJ2-7,TRBV19,CASSLSGRRYEQYF,TGTGCCAGTAGTTTAAGCGGGCGCCGCTACGAGCAGTACTTC
NA,NA,TRBJ2-7,TRBV28,CASSLAASYEQYF,TGTGCCAGCAGTTTGGCGGCTTCCTACGAGCAGTACTTC
TRBD2,NA,TRBJ2-7,TRBV5-8,CASSLAILAGTPYEQYF,TGTGCCAGCAGCTTGGCCATACTAGCGGGGACCCCCTACGAGCAGTACTTC
NA,NA,TRBJ1-2,TRBV9,CASSVDGIYGYTF,TGTGCCAGCAGCGTAGACGGGATCTATGGCTACACCTTC
NA,NA,TRBJ1-5,TRBV11-2,CASSRVHF,TGTGCCAGCAGCAGGGTACATTTT
NA,NA,TRBJ2-7,TRBV5-1,CASSLGGVPYEQYF,TGCGCCAGCAGCTTGGGGGGAGTACCCTACGAGCAGTACTTC
NA,NA,TRBJ1-6,TRBV7-2,CASSLGVTNSPLHF,TGTGCCAGCAGCCTCGGGGTTACCAATTCACCCCTCCACTTT